This TCR beta chain came from a study of a mutant IDH1 vaccine in newly diagnosed glioma. Clones were read by immunoSEQ multiplex PCR, and TCRdb kept only the in-frame ones, dropping some. The sample carries about 84,000 clones, around four fifths recorded once. A note on this clone: Its specificity is not known.

V dropped 0 bases and J dropped 0 bases, with 6 bases sitting between them. CDR1 and CDR2 from the germline V gene are MNHEY and SVGAGI. This CDR3 contains 14 residues. Specified time point: week 47, end of study. In every dose of vaccine, 300 ug of mutant IDH1 20-mer peptide was given alongside topical imiquimod. This TCR derives from a man in his forties with glioma. Sequences were derived from PBMCs, sampled from a glioma patient whose treatment included an IDH1 peptide vaccine. The V gene is TRBV6-5, the J gene TRBJ2-7; a weak D match, TRBD1 (6 bases). The CDR3 DNA reads as TGTGCCAGCAGTTACTCGGGGGCCTCCTACGAGCAGTACTTC. Translating gives CASSYSGASYEQYF.